This T cell receptor (beta chain) derives from a study of T cell repertoires in cytomegalovirus infection. The wider study: Recently described HLA-C-restricted plus well-studied HLA-B-restricted CMV epitopes were used. An indication of both CMV infection and matching HLA type came from public TCR beta signatures.

Study-wide points: Cumulative public TCR beta family frequency identified carriers of CMV plus the relevant HLA. HLA-C-restricted TCR beta clonotypes specific for CMV led the ex vivo response.

A remark on this clonotype: Its antigen is as yet unknown.

TCRdb ran MiXCR on the reads and lists one entry per CDR3 protein. The sample contains tens of thousands of distinct CDR3 sequences, around 40% of which appear only once. The CDR3 consists of 13 residues. The J segment lost 6 bases and the V segment lost 5 bases, leaving 6 bases of the junction unmatched. Germline lookup yields CDR1 SGHVT and CDR2 SQSDAQ. This TCR was sampled from a human donor in good health (CMV status not recorded). Some clones in this sample may be carry-over from other donors' samples. Sequenced here: CD8+ T cells from cultured PBMCs, sampled from culture after CMV antigen stimulation. This chain connects TRBV7-4 to TRBJ1-2; 7 nucleotides agree with TRBD1. CDR3 DNA sequence: TGTGCCAGCAGCCGAGGGACAGCTGATGGCTACACCTTC. Encoded protein: CASSRGTADGYTF.